The 9 T cell receptor beta chains reported below all come from one sample, sequenced in a study of cytomegalovirus exposure and HLA in healthy donors. 60 Vbeta and 13 Jbeta primers were used in PCR. Repertoires were generated with immunoSEQ multiplex PCR, while TCRdb's copy carries only in-frame clones and drops some. Among around 90,000 clones listed, less than 85% were seen once. Sequences were obtained from PBMCs. The receptor source for this set is a man in his forties in good health and CMV-seropositive.

The rearrangement joins TRBV7-2 to TRBJ1-2, with TRBD1 as a possible D gene (6 bases). The CDR3 is 16 amino acids. The germline V and J ends were trimmed by 0 bases and 1 base, with 12 bases remaining between them. Germline lookup yields CDR1 SGHTA and CDR2 FQGNSA. The CDR3 here is CASSLAQRQDNYGYTF. CDR3 DNA sequence: TGTGCCAGCAGCTTAGCCCAGAGACAGGATAACTATGGCTACACCTTC.

The chain couples TRBV4-1 to TRBJ2-7, with 7 bases matching TRBD2. The CDR3 sequence is 17 residues long. V lost 3 bases to trimming and J lost 3 bases; unmatched junction nucleotides: 14. Per germline, CDR1 MGHRA and CDR2 YSYEKL. The DNA for the CDR3 is TGCGCCAGCAGCCAGAGCCCAACCGGGACTACCCTCTACGAGCAGTACTTC. The encoded protein is CASSQSPTGTTLYEQYF.

The rearrangement joins TRBV6-1 to TRBJ1-2; 7 nucleotides match TRBD1. CDR1 and CDR2 from the germline V gene are MNHNS and SASEGT. This CDR3 spans 13 amino acids. With V trimmed by 5 bases and J by 8 bases, 8 bases remained unmatched. DNA for the CDR3: TGTGCCAGCAGTACCCGGGACAGTGGCGGCTACACCTTC. This codes for CASSTRDSGGYTF.

The V call is TRBV15, the J call TRBJ2-5, with TRBD2 as a possible D gene (7 bases). CDR1 is LNHNV, CDR2 YYDKDF, per germline (reference sequence). V was pared by 5 bases and J by 6 bases, with 22 bases between. The length of the CDR3 is 16 residues. CDR3 sequence: CATSGILGGHWKTQYF. DNA for the CDR3: TGTGCCACCAGCGGCATTTTGGGGGGGCACTGGAAGACCCAGTACTTC. Full variable domain (missing parts from reference TRBV15 and TRBJ2-5): DAMVIQNPRYQVTQFGKPVTLSCSQTLNHNVMYWYQQKSSQAPKLLFHYYDKDFNNEADTPDNFQSRRPNTSFCFLDIRSPGLGDTAMYLCATSGILGGHWKTQYFGPGTRLLVL.

The chain uses TRBV12-2 and TRBJ2-7; TRBD1 is taken as the D call from the table, unchecked against the DNA. TRBV12-2 is reported as a pseudogene. The CDR3 has 14 amino acids. The CDR3 DNA reads TGTGCAAGTCGCTTAAGAGGACAGGATCACGAGCAGTACTTC. Protein sequence: CASRLRGQDHEQYF.

The V call is TRBV19, the J call TRBJ2-1, with 7 bases aligning to TRBD1. V was pared by 4 bases and J by 7 bases, with 4 bases of the junction left unmatched. In germline, CDR1 is LNHDA, CDR2 SQIVND (reference sequence). The CDR3 is 13 residues long. In DNA, the CDR3 is TGTGCCAGTAGTACTACAGGGGCTAATGAGCAGTTCTTC. It yields the protein CASSTTGANEQFF.

The rearrangement links TRBV28 to TRBJ2-5, with D possibly being TRBD2 (7 bases). The CDR3 runs 16 residues. Germline loops: CDR1 MDHEN, CDR2 SYDVKM. Between the trimmed V and J ends, which lost 5 bases and 11 bases, there was a span of 27 bases. The CDR3 sequence: CASSPSGAGVRREQYF. CDR3 nucleotides: TGTGCCAGCAGTCCCTCAGGGGCGGGAGTCCGTCGAGAGCAGTACTTC.

The chain joins TRBV5-1 to TRBJ2-1; tentatively, D is TRBD2 (6 bases). The CDR3 has 14 residues. Deletions cut 10 bases from V and 2 bases from J, with 16 bases between. Germline V gene sequence: CDR1 SGHRS, CDR2 YFSETQ. This chain's CDR3 is CAGPYSGPYNEQFF. Here the CDR3 DNA reads TGCGCCGGACCCTACAGCGGGCCCTACAATGAGCAGTTCTTC.

The chain combines TRBV5-1 with TRBJ2-5; 8 nucleotides match TRBD2. CDR3 length equals 16 residues. Germline loops: CDR1 SGHRS, CDR2 YFSETQ. Losses at the gene ends were 4 bases for V and 4 bases for J; bases not matched to a gene: 12. CDR3 sequence: CASSHISGAGGETQYF. For the CDR3, the DNA is TGCGCCAGCAGCCATATTAGCGGGGCGGGAGGAGAGACCCAGTACTTC.